In its sample, the clone carrying this TCR beta chain was seen a few times. Its antigen is still unknown. This specimen belongs to a study of T-cell memory formation after mild COVID-19. Study overall: In these data, TCR clusters were largely donor specific. Study-level findings and limits: Mainly CM and EM harbored the contracting CD4+ clones; mainly EMRA harbored the CD8+ ones. Pre-infection memory held some responding clones, suggesting pre-existing cross-reactive T cells responded.

A single record per CDR3 protein comes from TCRdb applying MiXCR to the 5' RACE reads. The repertoire consists of about 250,000 distinct CDR3 sequences, with 15% occurring once and the leading ten covering more than 2%. The CDR3 covers 13 residues. The V gene's germline CDR1 is ENHRY and CDR2 SYGVKD. V lost 10 bases to trimming and J lost 0 bases; unmatched junction nucleotides: 5. The specimen was PBMCs or a T cell subset sorted from them (not recorded which). This sequence originates from an adult woman who had mild COVID-19 (a few samples of this study predate the infection). Cell type and time point are not known. This chain connects TRBV10-3 to TRBJ1-1; 7 bases agree with TRBD1. The CDR3 coding sequence is TGTGCCACCGAGGGACAGATGAACACTGAAGCTTTCTTT. Its translation is CATEGQMNTEAFF.